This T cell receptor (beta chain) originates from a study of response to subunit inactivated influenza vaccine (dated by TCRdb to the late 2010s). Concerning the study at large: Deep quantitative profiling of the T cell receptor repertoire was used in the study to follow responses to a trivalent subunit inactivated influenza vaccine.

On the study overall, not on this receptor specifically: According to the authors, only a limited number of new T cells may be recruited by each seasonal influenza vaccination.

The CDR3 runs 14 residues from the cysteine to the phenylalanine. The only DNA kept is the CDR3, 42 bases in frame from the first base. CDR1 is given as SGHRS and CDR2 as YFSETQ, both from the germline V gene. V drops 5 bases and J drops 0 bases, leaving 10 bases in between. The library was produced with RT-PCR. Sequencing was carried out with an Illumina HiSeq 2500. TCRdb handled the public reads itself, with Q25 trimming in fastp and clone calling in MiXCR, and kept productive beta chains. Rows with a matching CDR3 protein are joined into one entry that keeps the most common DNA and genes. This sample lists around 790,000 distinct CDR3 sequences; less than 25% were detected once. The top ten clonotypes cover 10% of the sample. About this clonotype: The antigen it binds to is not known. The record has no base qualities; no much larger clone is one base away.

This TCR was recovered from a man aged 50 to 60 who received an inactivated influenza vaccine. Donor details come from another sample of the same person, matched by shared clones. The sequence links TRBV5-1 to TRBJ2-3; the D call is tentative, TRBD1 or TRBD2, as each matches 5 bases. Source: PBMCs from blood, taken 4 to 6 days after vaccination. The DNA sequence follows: TGCGCCAGCAGTAGGGACGGCAGCACAGATACGCAGTATTTT. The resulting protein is CASSRDGSTDTQYF.